Following are 8 T cell receptor beta chains from one sample sequenced in a study of cytomegalovirus exposure and HLA in healthy donors. Here immunoSEQ multiplex PCR was the method, and the copy in TCRdb shows in-frame clones only, minus some. The table has 100,000 to 150,000 clones, about 90% seen once. Sequencing used PBMCs. The receptors originated from a woman aged 18 to 35 in good health and CMV-seronegative.

The rearrangement links TRBV19 to TRBJ2-5; TRBD1 is a possible D gene (8 bases). V dropped 7 bases and J dropped 2 bases, with 20 bases sitting between them. CDR1 is LNHDA and CDR2 is SQIVND in the germline V gene (reference sequence). There are 16 residues in the CDR3. The CDR3 sequence: CASMGGDRRRQETQYF. Written as DNA, the CDR3 is TGTGCCAGTATGGGGGGGGACAGGAGACGACAAGAGACCCAGTACTTC. Variable domain in full (rest from reference TRBV19 and TRBJ2-5): DGGITQSPKYLFRKEGQNVTLSCEQNLNHDAMYWYRQDPGQGLRLIYYSQIVNDFQKGDIAEGYSVSREKKESFPLTVTSAQKNPTAFYLCASMGGDRRRQETQYFGPGTRLLVL.

This clone was found once. J is TRBJ2-3 and V is TRBV5-1, with TRBD2 matching over 9 bases. CDR1 is SGHRS, CDR2 YFSETQ, per germline. This CDR3 spans 13 amino acids. The J segment lost 8 bases and the V segment lost 4 bases, leaving 5 bases of the junction unmatched. The CDR3 DNA reads TGCGCCAGCAGCGGGACTAGCATGGTTACGCAGTATTTT. Its protein is CASSGTSMVTQYF.

The chain employs TRBV5-1 and TRBJ1-2, with 9 bases identical to TRBD1. J was trimmed by 5 bases and V by 4 bases; bases with no gene match: 6. The CDR3 extends over 14 amino acids. Germline V gene data show CDR1 as SGHRS and CDR2 as YFSETQ. CDR3: CASSTDRGSYGYTF. For the CDR3, the DNA is TGCGCCAGCAGCACAGACAGGGGGTCGTATGGCTACACCTTC.

This sequence joins TRBV7-6 and TRBJ2-7, with TRBD1 matching over 8 bases. This CDR3 has 16 amino acids. J lost 3 bases, V lost 1 base, and 8 bases had no gene match. Per the germline V gene, CDR1 is SGHVS and CDR2 is FNYEAQ. CDR3 sequence (DNA): TGTGCCAGCAGCTTAGAGTGGGGAACAGGGGGCTACGAGCAGTACTTC. It specifies CASSLEWGTGGYEQYF.

V is TRBV19 and J is TRBJ1-2; D not certain. Germline CDR1 LNHDA, CDR2 SQIVND (reference sequence). V was trimmed by 3 bases and J by 1 base, leaving 6 bases between them. CDR3 length: 13 residues. The CDR3 protein is CASSISLNYGYTF. DNA of the CDR3: TGTGCCAGTAGTATTTCCCTTAACTATGGCTACACCTTC.

This rearrangement joins TRBV7-9 to TRBJ2-7; 10 nucleotides match TRBD1. V was clipped by 10 bases and J by 5 bases; unmatched bases: 11. CDR1 and CDR2 (germline): SEHNR, FQNEAQ (reference sequence). CDR3 length: 14 amino acids. The CDR3 DNA sequence: TGTGCCACGGACCCGGGACAGGGGTTTAACGAGCAGTACTTC. As protein: CATDPGQGFNEQYF.

V usage is TRBV5-1 and J usage is TRBJ2-5; TRBD2 is a possible D gene (6 bases). Deletions cut 3 bases from V and 2 bases from J, with 11 bases between. This CDR3 comprises 14 residues. Germline V lookup: CDR1 SGHRS, CDR2 YFSETQ. This CDR3 reads CASSSRGIQETQYF. The CDR3 DNA sequence: TGCGCCAGCAGCTCTCGGGGGATACAAGAGACCCAGTACTTC.

Concerning this clone: Other nucleotide sequences from this sample produce the same CDR3. This chain joins TRBV5-1 and TRBJ2-1; unclear D gene. Per the germline V gene, CDR1 is SGHRS and CDR2 is YFSETQ. The CDR3 consists of 15 residues. V was trimmed by 1 base and J by 0 bases, leaving 8 bases between them. In DNA, the CDR3 is TGCGCCAGCAGCTTGTCCGGTAGCTCCTACAATGAGCAGTTCTTC. This gives the protein CASSLSGSSYNEQFF.